This entry concerns a single TCR beta chain. Its target is not known. Unique molecular identifiers were built into the TCR beta cDNA libraries. One entry per CDR3 protein, called by TCRdb with MiXCR from the PCR reads. The data contain about 820,000 distinct CDR3 sequences, roughly half of them singletons. The data are from a study of post-analysis software for immune sequencing data. Study-level points and caveats: Patients used about 5 TRBV segments, including TRBV5-6, TRBV5-1 and TRBV20-1, more often than controls.

CDR1 and CDR2 (germline): MNHNS, SASEGT. V shed 2 bases and J shed 0 bases, with 4 bases lying between them. The CDR3 contains 13 residues. Sequencing input: blood. The sequence derives from a girl aged 10 to 17 with multiple sclerosis. The chain couples TRBV6-1 to TRBJ1-2; D not resolved. In DNA form, the CDR3 reads TGTGCCAGCAGTGAAACAGCTAACTATGGCTACACCTTC. Its protein product is CASSETANYGYTF.